The rows below give T cell receptor beta chains drawn from one sample of a study of preoperative IRX-2 immunotherapy in early breast cancer. Using immunoSEQ multiplex PCR, the repertoire was profiled, and TCRdb retains in-frame clones only, with some absent. The sample records about 98,000 clones, 80% to 90% being singletons. The source was tumor tissue, collected after IRX-2 immunotherapy. The receptors originated from a human donor with breast cancer. Both conserved end residues are part of each CDR3. A D gene is named only where the DNA matches it firmly. Not all rows give a size; the values are once, few, many and, for expanded clones, a class.

d_call clone_size j_call v_call cdr3_nt cdr3_aa
. once TRBJ1-6 TRBV4-1 TGCGCCAGCAGCCAAGATTTACAGGCGAATTCACCCCTCCACTTT CASSQDLQANSPLHF
TRBD1 . TRBJ2-7 TRBV27 TGTGCCAGCAGAACCGGGACAGGGATTTCAGAGCAGTACTTC CASRTGTGISEQYF
. . TRBJ2-5 TRBV6-8 TGTGCCAGCAGTTACACGGGACCCCAAGAGACCCAGTACTTC CASSYTGPQETQYF
TRBD1 . TRBJ1-2 TRBV28 TGTGCCAGCAGTTTATGGTCAGGGACAGGGGAGGACTATGGCTACACCTTC CASSLWSGTGEDYGYTF
TRBD1 . TRBJ1-6 TRBV15 TGTGCCACCGCCGAGGGGGCTGGGTATTCACCCCTCCACTTT CATAEGAGYSPLHF
TRBD1 . TRBJ2-7 TRBV19 TGTGCCAGTAGTTTGATGACAGGGGCCCTCTACGAGCAGTACTTC CASSLMTGALYEQYF
. . TRBJ1-1 TRBV5-1 TGCGCCAGCAGCTATGTGTCAGGGACTAACACTGAAGCTTTCTTT CASSYVSGTNTEAFF
TRBD2 . TRBJ2-3 TRBV19 TGTGCCAGTAGTATGGGTAGCGGGCAGTCCACAGATACGCAGTATTTT CASSMGSGQSTDTQYF
TRBD1 . TRBJ2-3 TRBV19 TGTGCCAGTAGTCAGGGGACAGCCACAGATACGCAGTATTTT CASSQGTATDTQYF
. . TRBJ2-1 TRBV5-1 TGCGCCAGCAGCACCGATGGCGCAGGGGGGTATAAGCAGTTCTTC CASSTDGAGGYKQFF
TRBD2 . TRBJ2-2 TRBV19 TGTGCCAGTAGTACATCACTAGCGGGGTCGGGTGGGGAGCTGTTTTTT CASSTSLAGSGGELFF
TRBD2 . TRBJ2-7 TRBV23-1 TGCGCCAGCAGCCCCTTAGCGGGAGGGTCGGCCGAGCAGTACTTC CASSPLAGGSAEQYF
TRBD1 . TRBJ1-4 TRBV28 TGTGCCAGCAGTCCTACAGGGGGCGGAGTGGCTGAAAAACTGTTTTTT CASSPTGGGVAEKLFF
. . TRBJ2-1 TRBV2 TGTGCCAGCAGTTATAGCTCGGTGGAGCAGTTCTTC CASSYSSVEQFF
. few TRBJ1-2 TRBV28 TGTGCCAGCAGTTCTCCAGGGAAGGATGGCTACACCTTC CASSSPGKDGYTF
. once TRBJ2-1 TRBV7-4 TGTGCCAGCTGTCCGGGATTCGGCAATGAGCAGTTCTTC CASCPGFGNEQFF
. . TRBJ2-7 TRBV30 TGTGCCTGGAGTGTCAAATACGAGCAGTACTTC CAWSVKYEQYF
. . TRBJ1-2 TRBV19 TGTGCCAGTAATATTGGAGGGTTCAAGAACTATGGCTACACCTTC CASNIGGFKNYGYTF
. few TRBJ1-5 TRBV28 TGTGCCAGCAGTAAGCCCCCTTGGGGGCAGCCCCAGCATTTT CASSKPPWGQPQHF
. . TRBJ1-4 TRBV6-8 TGTGCCAGCAGTTACTCGCAGGGCAGACTGTTTTTT CASSYSQGRLFF
. . TRBJ1-4 TRBV29-1 TGCAGCGGGGTACAGGGAGGGAGCGAAAAACTGTTTTTT CSGVQGGSEKLFF
. . TRBJ1-5 TRBV16 TGTGCCAGCAGCCAAGGGCCCCAGGAGCAGCCCCAGCATTTT CASSQGPQEQPQHF
. . TRBJ1-5 TRBV18 TGTGCCAGCTCCCCTGTACCGGATAATCAGCCCCAGCATTTT CASSPVPDNQPQHF
. many TRBJ2-7 TRBV30 TGTGCCTGGAGAGAGAGACAGGCTCCCTACGAGCAGTACTTC CAWRERQAPYEQYF
. . TRBJ1-1 TRBV29-1 TGCAGCGCCCGCCCGGGAGCGAACACTGAAGCTTTCTTT CSARPGANTEAFF
. once TRBJ1-2 TRBV19 TGTGCCAGTAGCCTGGGAGTCAACTATGGCTACACCTTC CASSLGVNYGYTF
. . TRBJ2-3 TRBV18 TGTGCCAGCTCACCTGGACAGCTGAACACAGATACGCAGTATTTT CASSPGQLNTDTQYF
. . TRBJ2-3 TRBV11-3 TGTGCCAGCAGCTTGGGGGGGCCTTCGGATACGCAGTATTTT CASSLGGPSDTQYF
. . TRBJ1-2 TRBV6-8 TGTGCCAGCAGTTACACCCAACCCAGCAGGGAGGGCTACACCTTC CASSYTQPSREGYTF
. . TRBJ2-3 TRBV25-1 TGTGCCACTTACGGGGCAGGGAGCACAGATACGCAGTATTTT CATYGAGSTDTQYF
. . TRBJ1-2 TRBV28 TGTGCCAGCAGACCATCAACGGGGCTGGGCTACACCTTC CASRPSTGLGYTF
. . TRBJ1-4 TRBV9 TGTGCCAGCAGCGTAGGCGTTGGAACTAATGAAAAACTGTTTTTT CASSVGVGTNEKLFF
TRBD2 . TRBJ2-2 TRBV5-1 TGCGCCAGCAGCGTACCTCCTAGCGGGGGGAGAGGGGAGCTGTTTTTT CASSVPPSGGRGELFF
. . TRBJ2-5 TRBV11-3 TGTGCCAGCAGCTTAGAACAGGGTGGCGGACAGACCCAGTACTTC CASSLEQGGGQTQYF
TRBD1 . TRBJ2-7 TRBV11-3 TGTGCCAGCACTCGGGACAGGGATACCTACGAGCAGTACTTC CASTRDRDTYEQYF
. . TRBJ1-6 TRBV6-8 TGTGCCAGCAGTTACTCTATAGCGGGGGCGGGGTATTCACCCCTCCACTTT CASSYSIAGAGYSPLHF
. . TRBJ1-1 TRBV7-2 TGTGCTAGCAGCCCGCCCGGATCGGACACTGAAGCTTTCTTT CASSPPGSDTEAFF
. . TRBJ2-7 TRBV6-8 TGTGCCAGCAGCCGAGGGCAGAGTTACGAGCAGTACTTC CASSRGQSYEQYF
. . TRBJ2-2 TRBV11-3 TGTGCCAGCAGCTTAGGGATGAACACCGGGGAGCTGTTTTTT CASSLGMNTGELFF
. once TRBJ2-1 TRBV22-1 TGTGCCAGCAGAATCGGACAGGGCTACAATGAGCAGTTCTTC CASRIGQGYNEQFF
. . TRBJ1-5 TRBV7-6 TGTGCCAGCAGCTTGGCTCCCGGTGGGCAGCCCCAGCATTTT CASSLAPGGQPQHF
TRBD2 . TRBJ2-7 TRBV11-3 TGTGCCAGCAGCTTAAGGCCCCCGGGGGTAGCGGGAGGTCAGGGCGAGCAGTACTTC CASSLRPPGVAGGQGEQYF
TRBD1 once TRBJ1-2 TRBV28 TGTGCCAGCAGCCTGGGGACAGGGGGAGGGAGCTACACCTTC CASSLGTGGGSYTF
TRBD2 . TRBJ2-7 TRBV19 TGTGCCAGTAGGGGCGGGGGTAGCTACGAGCAGTACTTC CASRGGGSYEQYF
TRBD1 . TRBJ2-5 TRBV6-8 TGTGCCAGCAGACCCGGGACAGGGACGGAGACCCAGTACTTC CASRPGTGTETQYF
TRBD2 . TRBJ2-2 TRBV10-2 TGCGCCAGCAGTGAATGGCCTAGCGGGGGGCGGAACACCGGGGAGCTGTTTTTT CASSEWPSGGRNTGELFF
TRBD2 . TRBJ2-3 TRBV7-1 TGTGCCAGCAGCTTAAATCCCGCGGGAGGGTGGGAGGATACGCAGTATTTT CASSLNPAGGWEDTQYF
. . TRBJ1-2 TRBV14 TGTGCCAGCAGCGGGCAGGCGATGGAGGGCTACACCTTC CASSGQAMEGYTF
. . TRBJ2-1 TRBV30 TGTGCCTGGAGTGTATGGGGGGGGCATGAGCAGTTCTTC CAWSVWGGHEQFF
TRBD1 once TRBJ2-7 TRBV5-1 TGCGCCAGCAGCTCTGGACAGGGGTCTTCCTACGAGCAGTACTTC CASSSGQGSSYEQYF
. . TRBJ2-7 TRBV28 TGTGCCAGCAGTTCTCGGACACACGTCTCCTACGAGCAGTACTTC CASSSRTHVSYEQYF
TRBD1 . TRBJ1-4 TRBV30 TGTGCCTGGAGCGTTTTAGGACAGGGGTTTGAAAAACTGTTTTTT CAWSVLGQGFEKLFF